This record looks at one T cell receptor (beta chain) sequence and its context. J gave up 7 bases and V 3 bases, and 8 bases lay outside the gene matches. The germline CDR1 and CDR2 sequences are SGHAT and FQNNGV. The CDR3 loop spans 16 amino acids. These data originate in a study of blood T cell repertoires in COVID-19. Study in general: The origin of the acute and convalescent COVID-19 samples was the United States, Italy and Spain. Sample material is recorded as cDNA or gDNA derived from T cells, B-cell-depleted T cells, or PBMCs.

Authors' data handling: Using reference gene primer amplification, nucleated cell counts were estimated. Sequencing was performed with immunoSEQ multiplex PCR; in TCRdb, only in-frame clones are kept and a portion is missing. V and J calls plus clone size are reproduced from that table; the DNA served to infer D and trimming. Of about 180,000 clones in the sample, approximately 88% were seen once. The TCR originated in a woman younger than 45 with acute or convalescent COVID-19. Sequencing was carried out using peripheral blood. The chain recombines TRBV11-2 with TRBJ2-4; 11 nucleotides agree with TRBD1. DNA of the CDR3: TGTGCCAGCAGCTTTTCTGTCGGGACAGGGGGGAACATTCAGTACTTC. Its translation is CASSFSVGTGGNIQYF.